This TCR beta chain was captured in a study of cytomegalovirus exposure and HLA in healthy donors. In the PCR, 60 Vbeta and 13 Jbeta primers were used. Clones were sequenced by immunoSEQ multiplex PCR, and TCRdb holds only the in-frame ones, with some missing. The repertoire holds roughly 230,000 clones, with roughly 84% as singletons. CDR1 is LNHDA, CDR2 SQIVND, per germline (reference sequence). This CDR3 has 15 residues. J was trimmed by 6 bases and V by 3 bases; bases with no gene match: 9. This receptor was taken from a girl aged 2 to 9 in good health and CMV-seronegative. Sequenced: PBMCs. This chain links TRBV19 with TRBJ2-7; 9 bases are a match to TRBD1. The CDR3: CASSIPQGASREQYF. The CDR3 DNA follows: TGTGCCAGTAGTATCCCACAGGGGGCGAGCCGCGAGCAGTACTTC.